Listed below are T cell receptor beta chains from one sample, sequenced in a study of vaccination and CD4 T cells after COVID-19. Their cognate antigens are unknown. TCRdb fed the PCR reads into MiXCR, producing one record per CDR3 protein. The sample consists of 15,000 or so distinct CDR3 sequences, around 45% of them appearing once. The source was CD4+ T cells from blood, cultured in vitro, collected before SARS-CoV-2 vaccination. Receptor source: a human donor who received a COVID-19 vaccine. The CDR3 runs from the conserved cysteine through the conserved F or W. D genes are given only for firm matches. Rows may omit the clone size; those that give it use once, few, many or a size class.

clone size | J gene | D gene | V gene | CDR3 protein | CDR3 DNA
- | TRBJ2-7 | TRBD1 | TRBV7-9 | CASSRITGASSYEQYF | TGTGCCAGCAGCCGAATCACAGGGGCTAGCTCCTACGAGCAGTACTTC
- | TRBJ1-1 | - | TRBV29-1 | CSVVKEVGTEAFF | TGCAGCGTTGTCAAGGAGGTTGGGACTGAAGCTTTCTTT
once | TRBJ2-3 | - | TRBV24-1 | CATSDSWTDTQYF | TGTGCCACCAGTGATTCATGGACAGATACGCAGTATTTT
- | TRBJ1-6 | - | TRBV2 | CASSRMDGGHSPLHF | TGTGCCAGCAGTAGGATGGACGGAGGTCATTCACCCCTCCACTTT
- | TRBJ1-3 | TRBD1 | TRBV6-1 | CASSASGGGNTIYF | TGTGCCAGCAGTGCGTCAGGGGGAGGAAACACCATATATTTT
few | TRBJ1-1 | - | TRBV2 | CASSEVRGSTEAFF | TGTGCCAGCAGTGAAGTCCGGGGGAGCACTGAAGCTTTCTTT
- | TRBJ1-3 | - | TRBV6-1 | CASRPQFSGNTIYF | TGTGCCAGCAGACCACAATTCTCTGGAAACACCATATATTTT
- | TRBJ2-1 | - | TRBV30 | CAWSIIRTHNEQFF | TGTGCCTGGAGTATTATCAGAACCCACAATGAGCAGTTCTTC
- | TRBJ2-5 | - | TRBV2 | CASSEGGTVLETQYF | TGTGCCAGCAGTGAGGGGGGGACAGTACTGGAGACCCAGTACTTC
few | TRBJ2-7 | - | TRBV7-8 | CASSLPGSSYEQYF | TGTGCCAGCAGCTTACCGGGTAGCTCCTACGAGCAGTACTTC
- | TRBJ2-5 | - | TRBV20-1 | CSAGPSQETQYF | TGCAGTGCTGGACCCTCCCAAGAGACCCAGTACTTC
- | TRBJ1-3 | - | TRBV30 | CAWSVKRRHTGNTIYF | TGTGCCTGGAGTGTAAAGCGGAGACATACTGGAAACACCATATATTTT
- | TRBJ1-6 | - | TRBV5-3 | CANSWGLPYIFTPPRGSPLHF | TGTGCCAACAGTTGGGGGCTACCCTATATATTCACCCCTCCACGAGGATCACCCCTCCACTTT
- | TRBJ2-7 | TRBD2 | TRBV12-3/TRBV12-4 | CASSRSGGAHEQYF | TGTGCCAGCAGTAGAAGCGGGGGGGCCCACGAGCAGTACTTC
once | TRBJ2-5 | TRBD2 | TRBV20-1 | CSARTSGGGNSQTQYF | TGCAGTGCGAGGACTAGCGGGGGGGGGAACAGCCAGACCCAGTACTTC
- | TRBJ2-7 | TRBD1 | TRBV10-1 | CASSRDRVFEQYF | TGCGCCAGCAGCCGGGACAGGGTGTTCGAGCAGTACTTC
- | TRBJ1-5 | - | TRBV2 | CASTGVRGNQPQHF | TGTGCCAGCACGGGGGTCCGCGGCAATCAGCCCCAGCATTTT
few | TRBJ2-7 | - | TRBV6-5 | CASSSASGQYF | TGTGCCAGCAGTTCAGCAAGCGGTCAGTACTTC
- | TRBJ2-1 | - | TRBV12-3/TRBV12-4 | CASSRLQGEQFF | TGTGCCAGCAGTCGCCTCCAGGGTGAGCAGTTCTTC
few | TRBJ2-5 | - | TRBV10-3 | CAISDGYQETQYF | TGTGCCATCAGCGATGGGTACCAAGAGACCCAGTACTTC
- | TRBJ2-1 | - | TRBV6-1 | CAIRLRGGEYNEQFF | TGTGCCATTCGCCTAAGGGGCGGGGAATACAATGAGCAGTTCTTC
- | TRBJ2-1 | TRBD2 | TRBV12-3/TRBV12-4 | CASSLYSGGANEQFF | TGTGCCAGCAGTCTTTATAGCGGGGGGGCTAATGAGCAGTTCTTC
- | TRBJ2-6 | - | TRBV9 | CASSVVGGSGANVLTF | TGTGCCAGCAGCGTAGTAGGCGGCTCTGGGGCCAACGTCCTGACTTTC
- | TRBJ1-2 | - | TRBV2 | CASSEVHGGYGYTF | TGTGCCAGCAGTGAAGTGCATGGGGGCTATGGCTACACCTTC
- | TRBJ1-6 | - | TRBV18 | CASSLGPGRNSPLHF | TGTGCCAGCTCACTCGGGCCAGGACGTAATTCACCCCTCCACTTT
- | TRBJ2-2 | - | TRBV27 | CASSLRSGEGGELFF | TGTGCCAGCAGTTTGAGGTCAGGAGAGGGCGGGGAGCTGTTTTTT
few | TRBJ1-1 | - | TRBV10-1 | CASSEEGPTEAFF | TGCGCCAGCAGTGAGGAGGGGCCCACTGAAGCTTTCTTT
medium-sized | TRBJ1-5 | TRBD1 | TRBV19 | CASSTRQGAGQPQHF | TGTGCCAGTAGTACACGACAGGGGGCGGGTCAGCCCCAGCATTTT
- | TRBJ1-4 | TRBD1 | TRBV7-8 | CASSLRDRAEKLFF | TGTGCCAGCAGCCTCCGGGACAGGGCTGAAAAACTGTTTTTT
- | TRBJ1-4 | - | TRBV19 | CASSPPTVSKLFF | TGTGCCAGTAGTCCTCCGACAGTTTCAAAACTGTTTTTT
- | TRBJ2-1 | - | TRBV20-1 | CSARVGSNEQFF | TGCAGTGCTAGAGTGGGAAGTAATGAGCAGTTCTTC
- | TRBJ2-3 | - | TRBV11-3 | CASSIGPGTDTQYF | TGTGCCAGCAGCATAGGGCCAGGCACAGATACGCAGTATTTT
- | TRBJ1-5 | - | TRBV7-6 | CASSFKQGSSNQPQHF | TGTGCCAGCAGCTTTAAGCAGGGCTCTAGCAATCAGCCCCAGCATTTT
- | TRBJ2-3 | - | TRBV18 | CASSPPSTDTQYF | TGTGCCAGCTCACCACCTAGCACAGATACGCAGTATTTT
once | TRBJ1-5 | - | TRBV19 | CASRFRGSNQPQHF | TGTGCCAGTAGGTTCCGGGGTAGCAATCAGCCCCAGCATTTT
- | TRBJ1-1 | - | TRBV23-1 | CASSQGGRGAFF | TGCGCCAGCAGTCAAGGGGGGAGGGGAGCTTTCTTT
- | TRBJ2-3 | - | TRBV3-1 | CASTPGAGNTDTQYF | TGTGCCAGCACCCCAGGCGCGGGGAACACAGATACGCAGTATTTT
- | TRBJ1-2 | - | TRBV5-1 | CASSPADLYGYTF | TGCGCCAGCAGCCCCGCGGACCTCTATGGCTACACCTTC
few | TRBJ1-1 | - | TRBV30 | CAWRGNTEAFF | TGTGCCTGGAGGGGGAACACTGAAGCTTTCTTT
few | TRBJ2-2 | - | TRBV19 | CASSIYHPTGELFF | TGTGCCAGTAGTATTTACCACCCCACCGGGGAGCTGTTTTTT